A selection of T cell receptor beta chains follows, all from one sample in a study of blood T cell repertoires in COVID-19. The data were produced by immunoSEQ multiplex PCR, yet TCRdb's version contains in-frame clones alone and is incomplete. The sample has 200,000 to 250,000 clones, 80% to 90% seen once; the top ten hold around 1.6%. Sequencing was done on a sample of peripheral blood. These receptors all come from a man between 18 and 29 years old with active or convalescent COVID-19. CDR3s leave out the opening cysteine and the closing phenylalanine or tryptophan.

j_call: TRBJ1-4
cdr3_length: 15
v_call: TRBV7-4
cdr3_aa: ASSLRLGGATNEKLF

j_call: TRBJ2-3
cdr3_length: 13
v_call: TRBV19
cdr3_aa: ASSIGGTNTDTQY

j_call: TRBJ1-5
cdr3_length: 12
v_call: TRBV19
cdr3_aa: ASSIVAGNQPQH

j_call: TRBJ2-7
cdr3_length: 12
v_call: TRBV10-3
cdr3_aa: AIDSGNSSYEQY

j_call: TRBJ2-7
cdr3_length: 13
v_call: TRBV7-2
cdr3_aa: ASSQGLAGAYEQY

j_call: TRBJ1-2
cdr3_length: 11
v_call: TRBV19
cdr3_aa: ASVGRLSYGYT

j_call: TRBJ2-1
cdr3_length: 14
v_call: TRBV24-1
cdr3_aa: ATSDHRGVGWNEQF

j_call: TRBJ2-2
cdr3_length: 11
v_call: TRBV12-3/TRBV12-4
cdr3_aa: ASSGHNTGELF

j_call: TRBJ1-1
cdr3_length: 11
v_call: TRBV29-1
cdr3_aa: SVSTTGGTEAF

j_call: TRBJ2-3
cdr3_length: 11
v_call: TRBV28
cdr3_aa: ASKTGGPDTQY

j_call: TRBJ2-1
cdr3_length: 12
v_call: TRBV20-1
cdr3_aa: SASPPLTYNEQF

j_call: TRBJ1-6
cdr3_length: 15
v_call: TRBV30
cdr3_aa: AWSADRGGQTNSPLH

j_call: TRBJ2-7
cdr3_length: 13
v_call: TRBV30
cdr3_aa: AWSAGQHSSYEQY

j_call: TRBJ2-5
cdr3_length: 13
v_call: TRBV6-5
cdr3_aa: ASSAGLAGGATQY

j_call: TRBJ2-7
cdr3_length: 11
v_call: TRBV6-6
cdr3_aa: ASSYPPSVEQY

j_call: TRBJ2-7
cdr3_length: 12
v_call: TRBV2
cdr3_aa: ASSVSGLTYEQY

j_call: TRBJ2-7
cdr3_length: 13
v_call: TRBV24-1
cdr3_aa: ATSDKRPGEGEQY

j_call: TRBJ2-7
cdr3_length: 12
v_call: TRBV27
cdr3_aa: ASASGTPIYEQY

j_call: TRBJ1-1
cdr3_length: 10
v_call: TRBV30
cdr3_aa: AWKVGATEAF

j_call: TRBJ2-3
cdr3_length: 14
v_call: TRBV11-2
cdr3_aa: ASSPGTRSNTDTQY

j_call: TRBJ1-3
cdr3_length: 12
v_call: TRBV11-2
cdr3_aa: ASSSAYSGNTIY

j_call: TRBJ1-5
cdr3_length: 13
v_call: TRBV27
cdr3_aa: ASSLGQGGNQPQH

j_call: TRBJ1-2
cdr3_length: 15
v_call: TRBV28
cdr3_aa: ASSLGWGQGPNYGYT

j_call: TRBJ2-1
cdr3_length: 14
v_call: TRBV5-4
cdr3_aa: ASSPAASGIYNEQF

j_call: TRBJ1-2
cdr3_length: 10
v_call: TRBV6-5
cdr3_aa: ATAQGARGYT

j_call: TRBJ1-2
cdr3_length: 13
v_call: TRBV3-1/TRBV3-2
cdr3_aa: ASSQDRVSGYGYT

j_call: TRBJ2-1
cdr3_length: 16
v_call: TRBV7-2
cdr3_aa: ASSSPIAGGSSYNEQF

j_call: TRBJ1-5
cdr3_length: 11
v_call: TRBV12-3/TRBV12-4
cdr3_aa: ASSPRENQPQH

j_call: TRBJ1-2
cdr3_length: 13
v_call: TRBV6-6
cdr3_aa: ASSYPGQGDYGYT

j_call: TRBJ2-3
cdr3_length: 16
v_call: TRBV10-1
cdr3_aa: ASSDPSGGRRGTDTQY

j_call: TRBJ2-3
cdr3_length: 11
v_call: TRBV5-1
cdr3_aa: ASRSTSTDTQY

j_call: TRBJ2-1
cdr3_length: 11
v_call: TRBV30
cdr3_aa: AWSNPGGNEQF

j_call: TRBJ1-6
cdr3_length: 12
v_call: TRBV19
cdr3_aa: ASSISTGGSPLH

j_call: TRBJ1-5
cdr3_length: 13
v_call: TRBV19
cdr3_aa: ASSIGGQINQPQH

j_call: TRBJ1-5
cdr3_length: 12
v_call: TRBV5-1
cdr3_aa: ASSLMLKDQPQH

j_call: TRBJ1-2
cdr3_length: 12
v_call: TRBV27
cdr3_aa: ASTQPGQARGYT

j_call: TRBJ2-7
cdr3_length: 10
v_call: TRBV27
cdr3_aa: ASSFRGDEQY

j_call: TRBJ1-5
cdr3_length: 10
v_call: TRBV10-1
cdr3_aa: ASSETDQPQH

j_call: TRBJ1-5
cdr3_length: 14
v_call: TRBV10-3
cdr3_aa: AISDFGQASGQPQH

j_call: TRBJ2-2
cdr3_length: 13
v_call: TRBV21-1
cdr3_aa: ASSKLQGDAGELF

j_call: TRBJ1-2
cdr3_length: 13
v_call: TRBV5-1
cdr3_aa: ASSPGTGGAQGYT

j_call: TRBJ1-1
cdr3_length: 10
v_call: TRBV6-5
cdr3_aa: ASSSSGAEAF

j_call: TRBJ1-5
cdr3_length: 13
v_call: TRBV28
cdr3_aa: ASSLGVQGYQPQH

j_call: TRBJ2-7
cdr3_length: 12
v_call: TRBV6-5
cdr3_aa: ASSRDMGTYEQY

j_call: TRBJ1-2
cdr3_length: 12
v_call: TRBV10-3
cdr3_aa: AISGGTGSYGYT

j_call: TRBJ1-2
cdr3_length: 9
v_call: TRBV12-3/TRBV12-4
cdr3_aa: ASSTEYGYT

j_call: TRBJ1-2
cdr3_length: 13
v_call: TRBV28
cdr3_aa: ASSLVLGEPYGYT

j_call: TRBJ2-2
cdr3_length: 13
v_call: TRBV28
cdr3_aa: ASRRQGQGTGELF

j_call: TRBJ1-5
cdr3_length: 14
v_call: TRBV6-5
cdr3_aa: ASSYSSTGRNQPQH

j_call: TRBJ2-3
cdr3_length: 14
v_call: TRBV7-2
cdr3_aa: ASSSGLAGATDTQY

j_call: TRBJ2-7
cdr3_length: 11
v_call: TRBV19
cdr3_aa: ASSRQGGYEQY

j_call: TRBJ1-1
cdr3_length: 12
v_call: TRBV10-2
cdr3_aa: ASSVGIQNTEAF

j_call: TRBJ1-6
cdr3_length: 19
v_call: TRBV10-3
cdr3_aa: AISAGDRLSWEGSYNSPLH

j_call: TRBJ2-1
cdr3_length: 15
v_call: TRBV4-1
cdr3_aa: ASTPSAGLSSYNEQF

j_call: TRBJ1-6
cdr3_length: 11
v_call: TRBV29-1
cdr3_aa: SVRGTANSPLH

j_call: TRBJ2-2
cdr3_length: 14
v_call: TRBV6-6
cdr3_aa: ASSYGDTANTGELF

j_call: TRBJ1-1
cdr3_length: 11
v_call: TRBV29-1
cdr3_aa: SVERNRQGEAF